This TCR beta chain derives from a study of OX40 agonist ivuxolimab in advanced cancers. The overall study: The treatment was a fully human IgG2 OX40 agonist, ivuxolimab. The dose-escalation group included hepatocellular carcinoma, melanoma, renal cell carcinoma and head and neck cancer.

The table came from immunoSEQ multiplex PCR; TCRdb's copy has only in-frame clones and leaves some out. Among under 75,000 clones, around nine tenths were seen once, and the ten largest hold roughly 25%. Findings and caveats of the study: Normalized T-cell clonal expansion was also low in a subset of nonresponders. Low clonal expansion, among the lowest seen, marked partial responders at 0.1-3.0 mg/kg.

The germline V gene encodes CDR1 MGHRA and CDR2 YSYEKL. V was shortened by 0 bases and J by 3 bases, with 12 bases between the two germline ends. The CDR3 runs 16 residues. A single count supports this clone. Its antigen is not identified. The source material was CD4+ or CD8+ T cells sorted from blood, sampled in a trial of the OX40 agonist ivuxolimab. This TCR derives from an adult with an advanced solid tumor such as melanoma, head and neck, liver or kidney cancer. V is TRBV4-1 and J is TRBJ1-3; D is undetermined. In DNA form, the CDR3 reads TGCGCCAGCAGCCAAGATTCCGGGGTTGATGGAAACACCATATATTTT. Translation gives CASSQDSGVDGNTIYF.